The 9 T cell receptor beta chains listed next were all sequenced from one sample in a study of blood T cell repertoires in COVID-19 (dated by TCRdb to the early 2020s). The receptor library was made with the immunoSEQ multiplex PCR assay. TCRdb retrieved this table from immuneACCESS and kept in-frame rearrangements only. Not all clones are present; in checked studies, unresolved V genes account for under half, and no reason is known for the remainder. The sample table contains approximately 76,000 clones; only one count was recorded for about nine tenths of them. Roughly 15% of the sample rests with the top ten. Input material: peripheral blood. The receptors here all came from a man older than 75 in a cohort sampled during active COVID-19.

This clone was picked up one time. V gene TRBV7-2 combines with J gene TRBJ2-5, with D possibly TRBD1 on 5 matching bases. Deletions cut 6 bases from V and 2 bases from J, with 19 bases between. Germline CDR1 is SGHTA and CDR2 is FQGNSA. The CDR3 extends over 16 amino acids. This CDR3 reads CASSHSPSQGQETQYF. CDR3 nucleotides: TGTGCCAGCAGTCATAGCCCCTCCCAGGGTCAAGAGACCCAGTACTTC.

The genes are TRBV10-3 and TRBJ1-5, with a weak D call TRBD1 (6 bases). The CDR3 covers 18 residues. Germline V lookup: CDR1 ENHRY, CDR2 SYGVKD. Trimming shortened V by 11 bases and J by 0 bases, and 26 bases separated the two germline ends. This CDR3 reads CASNSGQLGPYSNQPQHF. Here the CDR3 DNA reads TGTGCCTCAAACTCGGGACAACTAGGCCCGTATAGCAATCAGCCCCAGCATTTT.

V is TRBV5-4 and J is TRBJ2-2; D is uncertain. The CDR3 consists of 14 residues. The V end was cut by 1 base, the J end by 1 base, with 5 bases between. Germline V gene lookup returns CDR1 SGHNT and CDR2 YYREEE (reference sequence). The DNA of the CDR3 is TGTGCCAGCAGCTTGCCGGGGAACACCGGGGAGCTGTTTTTT. Its translation: CASSLPGNTGELFF.

V gene TRBV5-1 combines with J gene TRBJ1-3, with 11 bases matching TRBD1. The CDR3 has 14 amino acids. Germline loops: CDR1 SGHRS, CDR2 YFSETQ. V was clipped by 5 bases and J by 3 bases; unmatched bases: 1. The CDR3 bases are TGCGCCAGCAGGGGGACAGGGGGTGGAAACACCATATATTTT. Its protein is CASRGTGGGNTIYF.

The chain has TRBV3-1 (or the pseudogene TRBV3-2) and TRBJ2-2; 8 bases match TRBD2. Germline trimming cut 5 bases from V and 4 bases from J; bases unmatched to any gene: 6. In germline, CDR1 is LGHDT, CDR2 YNNKEL (reference sequence). This CDR3 contains 15 residues. CDR3 amino acids: CASSNGGASTGELFF. The CDR3 bases are TGTGCCAGCAGCAACGGGGGGGCTAGCACCGGGGAGCTGTTTTTT.

This sequence joins TRBV28 and TRBJ2-2, with 8 bases identical to TRBD2. The CDR3 has 15 amino acids. The ends lost 8 bases at V and 6 bases at J; junction bases unmatched: 11. Germline CDR1 is MDHEN and CDR2 is SYDVKM. The CDR3: CASEFRTSFSGELFF. In DNA, the CDR3 is TGTGCCAGCGAGTTCAGGACTAGCTTCTCCGGGGAGCTGTTTTTT.

The V gene is TRBV3-1 (or the pseudogene TRBV3-2), the J gene TRBJ2-1; TRBD2 aligns across 14 bases. V shed 4 bases, J shed 6 bases, and the junction held 8 bases outside the gene matches. The V gene's germline CDR1 is LGHDT and CDR2 YNNKEL (reference sequence). The CDR3 covers 17 residues. The CDR3 loop reads CASSLQTSGGGSNEQFF. As DNA, the CDR3 is TGTGCCAGCAGCCTCCAGACTAGCGGGGGGGGTTCCAATGAGCAGTTCTTC.

In this sample, this clone turned up a few times. The V and J genes are TRBV19 and TRBJ1-2; TRBD1 might be the D (5 bases). Germline CDR1 LNHDA, CDR2 SQIVND (reference sequence). This CDR3 spans 17 amino acids. The germline V and J ends were trimmed by 3 bases and 7 bases, with 24 bases remaining between them. CDR3 bases: TGTGCCAGTAGTATTCCGGGGACCACCGGGGGTACCATTGGCTACACCTTC. Translated, it gives CASSIPGTTGGTIGYTF.

This clone was observed a few times. The chain joins TRBV5-4 to TRBJ1-3; TRBD1 matches at 7 bases. The CDR3 is 16 residues long. The germline CDR1 and CDR2 sequences are SGHNT and YYREEE (reference sequence). The trim removed 4 bases at V and 1 base at J, leaving 8 bases unmatched. The CDR3 protein is CASSRAGTASGNTIYF. Written as DNA, the CDR3 is TGTGCCAGCAGCAGGGCCGGGACAGCGTCTGGAAACACCATATATTTT.